This entry lists 29 T cell receptor beta chains sequenced from one sample in a study of metastatic and nonmetastatic thyroid tumors. MiXCR was used by TCRdb to re-call the PCR reads. This sample has tens of thousands of clones, with around 16% found just once. Thyroid surgery had not been preceded by any treatment in any patient. Material: blood. These receptors were taken from a female donor with papillary thyroid cancer or a benign thyroid nodule (not recorded which). Some clones in this sample may be carry-over from other donors' samples.

The chain employs TRBV3-1 and TRBJ2-6; D remains ambiguous. CDR1 is LGHDT and CDR2 is YNNKEL in the germline V gene (reference sequence). V gave up 0 bases and J gave up 3 bases, with 9 bases separating them. This CDR3 comprises 16 residues. The CDR3 region is CASSQEGWNGANVLTF. The CDR3 DNA reads TGTGCCAGCAGCCAAGAAGGTTGGAATGGGGCCAACGTCCTGACTTTC.

The sample holds many counts of this clone. Other DNA sequences in the sample encode the same CDR3. The chain couples TRBV5-5 to TRBJ2-1, with TRBD1 identical over 9 bases. V lost 5 bases, J lost 6 bases, and 9 bases stayed unmatched. The CDR3 loop spans 15 amino acids. Germline values: CDR1 SGHKS, CDR2 YYEKEE (reference sequence). The CDR3 here is CASRTRQGDGNEQFF. The DNA for the CDR3 is TGTGCCAGCAGGACCCGACAGGGGGACGGCAATGAGCAGTTCTTC.

This clone has at least ten counts. The rearrangement uses TRBV11-3 and TRBJ2-3; weak D call: TRBD2 (6 bases). CDR3 size: 15 residues. In germline, CDR1 is SGHNT, CDR2 YENEEA. V was cut by 3 bases and J by 0 bases, with 10 bases left in between. The CDR3 region is CASSFLSGSTDTQYF. In DNA form, the CDR3 reads TGTGCCAGCAGCTTTCTCAGCGGGAGCACAGATACGCAGTATTTT.

The gene calls are TRBV20-1 and TRBJ2-5; 8 bases match TRBD1. The CDR3 has 13 residues. Germline lookup yields CDR1 DFQATT and CDR2 SNEGSKA (reference sequence). Losses at the gene ends were 5 bases for V and 9 bases for J; bases not matched to a gene: 11. The CDR3 region has the DNA TGCAGTGCTGGCACAGGGGGAGCCGAGGCCCAGTACTTC. Translating it yields CSAGTGGAEAQYF.

In this sample, this clone turned up many times. A much larger clone differs by one base, so this may be a read error. At the DNA level, this CDR3 is encoded by other sequences in the same sample as well. The chain combines TRBV20-1 with TRBJ1-6; D remains ambiguous. Trimming took 3 bases from V and 7 from J, leaving 19 bases between them. The germline CDR1 and CDR2 sequences are DFQATT and SNEGSKA (reference sequence). The CDR3 has 16 amino acids. DNA of the CDR3: TGCAGTGCTAGGGTCCCCCCCCCTAAAAAAAATTCACCCCTCCACTTT. This codes for CSARVPPPKKNSPLHF.

This clone was recorded many times. The V gene is TRBV30, the J gene TRBJ1-3; TRBD1 matches 9 bases. Germline V gene sequence: CDR1 GTSNPN, CDR2 SVGIG (reference sequence). The CDR3 extends over 15 amino acids. After removal of 2 bases from V and 1 base from J, the junction contained 3 bases not matched to a gene. The CDR3: CAWSRGQGSGNTIYF. CDR3 nucleotides: TGTGCCTGGAGTAGGGGACAGGGATCTGGAAACACCATATATTTT.

This clone was detected ten times or more. A much larger clone lies a single base off, so this may be a read error. The chain combines TRBV9 with TRBJ2-1, with 9 bases that match TRBD2. Germline V gene lookup returns CDR1 SGDLS and CDR2 YYNGEE. The CDR3 consists of 16 residues. CDR3 DNA: TGTGCCAGCAGCGTACGACTAGCGGACCACTACAATGAGCGGTTCTTC. This sequence encodes CASSVRLADHYNERFF.

This clone was detected ten times or more. V is TRBV5-5 and J is TRBJ2-7; TRBD2 matches 8 bases. There are 14 residues in the CDR3. Germline loops: CDR1 SGHKS, CDR2 YYEKEE (reference sequence). The ends lost 1 base at V and 3 bases at J; junction bases unmatched: 3. For the CDR3, the DNA is TGTGCCAGCAGCTTGCGAAGCGGGAGCTACGAGCAGTACTTC. Its protein is CASSLRSGSYEQYF.

This clone has ten or more counts. This rearrangement joins TRBV6-5 to TRBJ1-2, with a weak D call TRBD1 (5 bases). This CDR3 has 18 amino acids. Germline V gene data show CDR1 as MNHEY and CDR2 as SVGAGI. Trimming took off 0 bases at V and 1 base at J, with 18 bases between the two ends. This CDR3 reads CASSYSGGGVSNNYGYTF. The CDR3 region has the DNA TGTGCCAGCAGTTACTCCGGGGGAGGGGTCTCCAATAACTATGGCTACACCTTC.

This clone was seen many times. V usage is TRBV9 and J usage is TRBJ2-1, with D maybe TRBD1 (6 bases). V was trimmed by 0 bases and J by 7 bases, leaving 14 bases between them. The CDR3 extends over 15 amino acids. The germline V gene has CDR1 SGDLS and CDR2 YYNGEE. The CDR3 DNA reads as TGTGCCAGCAGCGTAGAGGGACAAGGGTCTAATGAGCAGTTCTTC. Translating gives CASSVEGQGSNEQFF.

In this sample, this clone turned up many times. The chain uses TRBV11-1 and TRBJ2-5; no firm D call. From germline, CDR1 is SGHAT and CDR2 FQDESV (reference sequence). V dropped 1 base and J dropped 3 bases, with 18 bases sitting between them. The CDR3 covers 17 residues. The CDR3 sequence: CASSLGIPGREKETQYF. The CDR3 coding sequence is TGTGCCAGCAGCTTAGGAATCCCAGGACGCGAAAAAGAGACCCAGTACTTC.

This chain links TRBV30 with TRBJ1-1, with D unresolved. The germline V gene has CDR1 GTSNPN and CDR2 SVGIG (reference sequence). This CDR3 is built from 13 residues. Trimming removed 4 bases at V and 3 bases at J, with 12 bases between. CDR3 sequence (DNA): TGTGCCTGGACCCCATGGTGGGACACTGAAGCTTTCTTT. This sequence encodes CAWTPWWDTEAFF.

This clone has a count of ten or more. A much larger clone is a single base away; this may be a read error. Other DNA sequences in the sample encode the same CDR3. This chain uses TRBV12-3 or TRBV12-4 with TRBJ2-2; no definite D call. CDR3 length equals 15 residues. V was trimmed by 3 bases and J by 6 bases, leaving 14 bases between them. The CDR3 spells CASSFLAGVSGELFF. For the CDR3, the DNA is TGTGCCAGCAGTTTTTTAGCAGGAGTATCCGGGGAGCTGTTTTTT.

With regard to this clone: It may be a read error: a sequence one base away is much more abundant. The rearrangement uses TRBV12-3 or TRBV12-4 and TRBJ1-2, with D hard to call. The CDR3 contains 11 residues. The CDR3 nucleotides are TGTGCCAGCACCTCCAATGGAGGCTGCACCTTC. Amino acid sequence: CASTSNGGCTF.

This clone was seen ten or more times. This chain links TRBV2 with TRBJ1-2; no clear D gene. Looked up from germline, CDR1 is SNHLY and CDR2 is FYNNEI. The CDR3 is 13 amino acids. V was cut by 0 bases and J by 9 bases, with 11 bases left in between. The CDR3 DNA reads TGTGCCAGCAGTGAAGCGCTGCGTAGGAGCTACACCTTC. Protein product: CASSEALRRSYTF.

The table lists this clone with many counts. V gene TRBV6-1 combines with J gene TRBJ2-4, with D perhaps matching TRBD1 (5 bases). Germline assignment: CDR1 MNHNS and CDR2 SASEGT. V shed 8 bases and J shed 3 bases, with 17 bases lying between them. The CDR3 consists of 15 residues. The CDR3 nucleotides are TGTGCCAGCCGAATCAGGGAACTTTTCAAAAACATTCAGTACTTC. Its translation: CASRIRELFKNIQYF.

Of note for this clone: At one boundary the junction diverges from the germline segment, which might be a read error. The chain links TRBV20-1 to TRBJ2-3, with 11 bases fitting TRBD2. The CDR3 extends over 16 amino acids. Per the germline V gene, CDR1 is DFQATT and CDR2 is SNEGSKA (reference sequence). The CDR3 DNA follows: TGCAGTTCTAGATATCTTAGCGGGAGGGCCGTAGATACGCAGTATTTT. It yields the protein CSSRYLSGRAVDTQYF.

J is TRBJ1-5 and V is TRBV30; D perhaps matches TRBD1 (5 bases). Trimming took off 6 bases at V and 4 bases at J, with 13 bases between the two ends. CDR1 is GTSNPN, CDR2 SVGIG, per germline (reference sequence). This CDR3 region has 13 residues. The CDR3 sequence: CACMAGLNQPQHF. The CDR3 coding sequence is TGTGCCTGTATGGCAGGGTTGAATCAGCCCCAGCATTTT.

This clone appeared many times. J is TRBJ1-2 and V is TRBV19, with TRBD1 matching over 7 bases. CDR3 length: 12 residues. The junction had 2 bases not matched to a gene; V was cut back by 8 bases and J by 2 bases. From germline, CDR1 is LNHDA and CDR2 SQIVND (reference sequence). In nucleotides, the CDR3 is TGTGCCAGTGGGGACAGAAACTATGGCTACACCTTC. Translating it yields CASGDRNYGYTF.

This clone appeared a few times. V usage is TRBV6-1 and J usage is TRBJ2-5; 8 positions match TRBD2. Germline V gives CDR1 MNHNS, CDR2 SASEGT. V shed 5 bases and J 3 bases; nucleotides not matched to a gene: 5. CDR3 length: 14 residues. CDR3: CASSLGLAKETQYF. Here the CDR3 DNA reads TGTGCCAGCAGTCTTGGACTAGCAAAAGAGACCCAGTACTTC.

Many counts were recorded for this clone. The chain links TRBV2 to TRBJ2-7; D gene unclear. The CDR3 is 15 amino acids. Between the trimmed V and J ends, which lost 4 bases and 0 bases, there was a span of 13 bases. Germline loops: CDR1 SNHLY, CDR2 FYNNEI. This CDR3 is CASSVAEHPSYEQYF. The CDR3 DNA reads as TGTGCCAGCAGTGTCGCAGAACATCCCTCCTACGAGCAGTACTTC.

By share of the sample, this clone is medium-sized. The chain links TRBV20-1 to TRBJ2-3, with 16 bases lining up with TRBD2. J lost 3 bases, V lost 6 bases, and 3 bases had no gene match. The CDR3 totals 15 residues. Germline CDR1 and CDR2: DFQATT and SNEGSKA (reference sequence). CDR3 DNA sequence: TGCAGTGCGGTGGGACTAGCGGGAGGGACAGATACGCAGTATTTT. Translating it yields CSAVGLAGGTDTQYF.

Judged by abundance, this clone is medium-sized. The CDR3 here is CASSYGTTNEKLFF. The CDR3 DNA reads as TGTGCCAGCAGTTACGGGACAACTAATGAAAAACTGTTTTTT. The chain uses TRBV6-5 and TRBJ1-4; D is uncertain. Germline V gene data show CDR1 as MNHEY and CDR2 as SVGAGI. This CDR3 is 14 amino acids long. V was shortened by 2 bases and J by 0 bases, with 4 bases between the two germline ends.

This clone occurred many times. The chain employs TRBV29-1 and TRBJ1-2; D gene uncertain. Trimming pared 3 bases from V and 8 bases from J, leaving 16 bases between. Germline V gene sequence: CDR1 SQVTM, CDR2 ANQGSEA. The CDR3 runs 13 residues. The CDR3 is CSVESDSFDGYTF. CDR3 in DNA: TGCAGCGTTGAGTCAGATTCCTTCGACGGCTACACCTTC.

In this sample, this clone turned up a few times. The chain has TRBV27 and TRBJ1-6, with TRBD1 identical over 9 bases. CDR1 MNHEY and CDR2 SMNVEV come from the germline V gene (reference sequence). J gave up 14 bases and V 0 bases, and 5 bases lay outside the gene matches. The CDR3 is 14 amino acids. CDR3 sequence: CASSLSRTGVALHF. The CDR3, as DNA: TGTGCCAGCAGTTTATCCCGGACAGGGGTCGCCCTCCACTTT.

This clone showed up many times. At one boundary the junction diverges from the germline segment, which might be a read error. This rearrangement joins TRBV24-1 to TRBJ2-7; no firm D call. The CDR3 spans 12 residues. In germline, CDR1 is KGHDR, CDR2 SFDVKD. This chain's CDR3 is CATSEGSHEQYF. CDR3 DNA: TGTGCCACCAGTGAGGGCTCCCACGAGCAGTACTTC.

This sequence joins TRBV20-1 and TRBJ1-2; 9 positions agree with TRBD1. Germline assignment: CDR1 DFQATT and CDR2 SNEGSKA (reference sequence). The CDR3 is made up of 14 amino acids. The V and J ends lost 5 bases and 2 bases, in that order; junction bases with no gene match: 6. The CDR3, as DNA: TGCAGTGCTGACCCTGGGACAGGGAACTATGGCTACACCTTC. Amino acid sequence: CSADPGTGNYGYTF.

This clone has more than one count but fewer than ten. At one end the junction does not follow the germline gene, possibly because of a read error. The chain joins TRBV27 to TRBJ2-7; no clear D gene. There are 16 residues in the CDR3. Per the germline V gene, CDR1 is MNHEY and CDR2 is SMNVEV (reference sequence). This chain's CDR3 is CAGSLTIQAVSHEQYF. CDR3 bases: TGTGCCGGCAGTTTAACCATCCAGGCGGTTTCGCACGAGCAGTACTTC.

This clone was detected many times. The germline gene is not matched at one end of the junction; a read error may be the cause. The V gene is TRBV6-5, the J gene TRBJ2-1; 12 bases are shared with TRBD2. The CDR3 consists of 17 residues. Per germline, CDR1 MNHEY and CDR2 SVGAGI. The CDR3 loop reads CASSHSSGRAGWNEQFF. For the CDR3, the DNA is TGTGCCAGCAGTCACTCTAGCGGGAGGGCCGGCTGGAATGAGCAGTTCTTC.